This entry lists 5 T cell receptor beta chains sequenced from one sample in a study of response to subunit inactivated influenza vaccine. TCRdb called the RT-PCR reads again in MiXCR, with one record for every CDR3 protein. The sample lists 800,000 to 1,000,000 distinct CDR3 sequences; around 21% were seen once. The sequencing used PBMCs from blood, collected approximately 5 days after vaccination. The receptors originated from a man in his fifties who received an inactivated influenza vaccine.

This clonotype was observed a handful of times. The V gene is TRBV20-1, the J gene TRBJ2-1; D is perhaps TRBD2 (6 bases). CDR3 length equals 14 residues. Trimming took off 4 bases at V and 0 bases at J, with 10 bases between the two ends. Germline CDR1 is DFQATT and CDR2 is SNEGSKA (reference sequence). The CDR3 coding sequence is TGCAGTGCTACGACCGGGAGCTCCTACAATGAGCAGTTCTTC. Translated: CSATTGSSYNEQFF.

This clonotype was observed at least ten times. The chain uses TRBV5-1 and TRBJ1-5, with D unclear. This CDR3 has 13 residues. V gave up 0 bases and J gave up 3 bases, with 4 bases separating them. The V gene's germline CDR1 is SGHRS and CDR2 YFSETQ. The CDR3 nucleotides read TGCGCCAGCAGCTTGGACACCAATCAGCCCCAGCATTTT. Translating gives CASSLDTNQPQHF.

J is TRBJ2-3 and V is TRBV7-2; possible D gene TRBD1, 6 bases. This CDR3 is 16 amino acids long. CDR1 and CDR2 (germline): SGHTA, FQGNSA. The ends were cut back, 1 base at V and 0 bases at J, with 11 bases in the middle. CDR3 nucleotide sequence: TGTGCCAGCAGCTTAGTCGGCAGGGGAAGCACAGATACGCAGTATTTT. Protein product: CASSLVGRGSTDTQYF. Combining the CDR3 with reference TRBV7-2 and TRBJ2-3 gives the whole variable domain GAGVSQSPSNKVTEKGKDVELRCDPISGHTALYWYRQSLGQGLEFLIYFQGNSAPDKSGLPSDRFSAERTGGSVSTLTIQRTQQEDSAVYLCASSLVGRGSTDTQYFGPGTRLTVL.

This clonotype has ten or more counts. This sequence joins TRBV10-3 and TRBJ2-1; 7 nucleotides line up with TRBD1. V lost 5 bases and J lost 6; bases outside the gene matches: 1. Germline V CDR1 and CDR2: ENHRY, SYGVKD. The CDR3 is 12 amino acids. The CDR3 nucleotides are TGTGCCATCAGTACAGGGGCCAATGAGCAGTTCTTC. Its protein product is CAISTGANEQFF.

This clonotype was observed a few times. The chain recombines TRBV6-5 with TRBJ2-2; D may be TRBD2 (6 bases). CDR1 and CDR2 (germline): MNHEY, SVGAGI. V was pared by 2 bases and J by 6 bases, with 13 bases between. The CDR3 has 15 residues. The DNA for the CDR3 is TGTGCCAGCAGTTACGCGGAGGGGCAGGCCGGGGAGCTGTTTTTT. It codes for CASSYAEGQAGELFF.